These 12 T cell receptor beta chains came from one sample sequenced in a study of identical twins (dated by TCRdb to 2016 to 2018). The library was produced with 5' RACE. Sequenced using an Illumina HiSeq 2000. TCRdb's own reprocessing of the public reads used fastp at Q25 and MiXCR and kept productive beta chains. Rows are unified per CDR3 protein, each entry keeping the most common DNA and genes. Present in this sample are some 660,000 distinct CDR3 sequences, around 8.6% of which were seen just once. Approximately 0.96% of the sample rests with the top ten. The sample was also linked to a second study, of yellow fever vaccine responses in identical twins.

The sample consisted of PBMCs. The source is a woman younger than 35 in good health.

V usage is TRBV9 and J usage is TRBJ1-1; a weak D match, TRBD1 (6 bases). Germline loops: CDR1 SGDLS, CDR2 YYNGEE. The CDR3 is 16 amino acids. Trimming took off 5 bases at V and 2 bases at J, with 19 bases between the two ends. This CDR3 reads CASRDSVDGINTEAFF. The CDR3 DNA sequence: TGTGCCAGCAGGGACAGCGTGGATGGGATCAACACTGAAGCTTTCTTT.

This clonotype came up many times. This chain joins TRBV12-3 or TRBV12-4 and TRBJ1-4, with D maybe TRBD1 (6 bases). The CDR3 totals 13 residues. Trimming pared 10 bases from V and 3 bases from J, leaving 12 bases between. CDR3 amino acids: CATRGRANEKLFF. The CDR3 DNA reads TGTGCCACCCGGGGGCGAGCTAATGAAAAACTGTTTTTT.

This clonotype has more than one count but fewer than ten. The chain links TRBV12-3 or TRBV12-4 to TRBJ2-1; unclear D gene. The CDR3 length is 14 residues. V dropped 1 base and J dropped 4 bases, with 8 bases sitting between them. CDR3 coding DNA: TGTGCCAGCAGTTTAGATCATCCGTACAATGAGCAGTTCTTC. It is translated as CASSLDHPYNEQFF.

The rearrangement joins TRBV20-1 to TRBJ2-3, with TRBD2 identical over 13 bases. Germline CDR1 and CDR2: DFQATT and SNEGSKA (reference sequence). V lost 5 bases, J lost 10 bases, and 9 bases stayed unmatched. The CDR3 covers 14 residues. The CDR3 nucleotides read TGCAGTGCTGCAACCGGGACTAGCGGGATTTCGCAGTATTTT. This gives the protein CSAATGTSGISQYF.

This clonotype was detected only a few times. At one boundary the junction diverges from the germline segment, which might be a read error. The gene calls are TRBV12-3 or TRBV12-4 and TRBJ2-6; 9 bases align to TRBD1. The CDR3 is made up of 18 amino acids. The CDR3 sequence: CAISFSTGGPSGANVLTF. CDR3 nucleotides: TGTGCCATCAGTTTCTCGACAGGGGGGCCCTCTGGGGCCAACGTCCTGACTTTC.

This clonotype was observed at least ten times. V usage is TRBV12-3 or TRBV12-4 and J usage is TRBJ2-1; no clear D gene. Trimming took off 6 bases at V and 4 bases at J, with 13 bases between the two ends. CDR3 length equals 14 residues. CDR3 DNA: TGTGCCAGCAGAGCTAACCTGGGATACAATGAGCAGTTCTTC. It specifies CASRANLGYNEQFF.

The chain has TRBV18 and TRBJ2-1; TRBD2 matches 8 bases. This CDR3 is 16 amino acids long. Trimming at V came to 8 bases and at J to 4 bases, leaving 13 bases not matched to a gene. CDR1 is KGHSH, CDR2 LQKENI, per germline. This chain's CDR3 is CASSPAGGSSYNEQFF. CDR3 sequence (DNA): TGTGCCAGCAGCCCCGCGGGGGGCTCTTCGTACAATGAGCAGTTCTTC.

This clonotype came up a few times. The chain has TRBV10-3 and TRBJ1-1, with D possibly matching TRBD1 (5 bases). CDR1 is ENHRY, CDR2 SYGVKD, per germline. Trimming stripped 4 bases from V and 0 bases from J, with 6 bases between. This CDR3 has 13 amino acids. CDR3 sequence reads: CAISGRVNTEAFF. CDR3 coding DNA: TGTGCCATCAGTGGCAGGGTGAACACTGAAGCTTTCTTT.

The rearrangement links TRBV9 to TRBJ1-3; the D is unclear. The germline CDR1 and CDR2 sequences are SGDLS and YYNGEE. The CDR3 is 15 amino acids. With 2 bases removed from V and 0 bases from J, the gap between germline ends came to 9 bases. The CDR3 nucleotides are TGTGCCAGCAGCGTGGGGTCTTCCTCTGGAAACACCATATATTTT. Its translation: CASSVGSSSGNTIYF. Filled out from reference TRBV9 and TRBJ1-3, the complete variable domain reads DSGVTQTPKHLITATGQRVTLRCSPRSGDLSVYWYQQSLDQGLQFLIQYYNGEERAKGNILERFSAQQFPDLHSELNLSSLELGDSALYFCASSVGSSSGNTIYFGEGSWLTVV.

This clonotype was observed a handful of times. The chain combines TRBV4-3 with TRBJ2-4, with a possible D match to TRBD2 (6 bases). This CDR3 has 15 residues. Germline V lookup: CDR1 LGHNA, CDR2 YSLEER. The V end was cut by 0 bases, the J end by 7 bases, with 13 bases between. The CDR3 region is CASSQDPVRGNIQYF. The DNA of the CDR3 is TGCGCCAGCAGCCAAGATCCGGTTCGGGGGAACATTCAGTACTTC.

This clonotype was seen ten or more times. This sequence joins TRBV7-8 and TRBJ2-1; 11 nucleotides agree with TRBD2. Germline V gene lookup returns CDR1 SGHVS and CDR2 FQNEAQ. Trimming at V came to 6 bases and at J to 7 bases, leaving 5 bases not matched to a gene. The CDR3 sequence is 14 residues long. In DNA form, the CDR3 reads TGTGCCAGCAGAACTAGCGGGAGTGAGAATGAGCAGTTCTTC. It translates to CASRTSGSENEQFF.

This clonotype turned up a few times. The rearrangement links TRBV11-1 to TRBJ2-7, with D maybe TRBD1 (6 bases). This CDR3 region has 18 residues. Between the trimmed V and J ends, which lost 5 bases and 0 bases, there was a span of 23 bases. Germline loops: CDR1 SGHAT, CDR2 FQDESV (reference sequence). The CDR3: CASSLDSSPSHSSYEQYF. DNA for the CDR3: TGTGCCAGCAGCCTGGACAGCTCTCCCTCTCATAGCTCCTACGAGCAGTACTTC.